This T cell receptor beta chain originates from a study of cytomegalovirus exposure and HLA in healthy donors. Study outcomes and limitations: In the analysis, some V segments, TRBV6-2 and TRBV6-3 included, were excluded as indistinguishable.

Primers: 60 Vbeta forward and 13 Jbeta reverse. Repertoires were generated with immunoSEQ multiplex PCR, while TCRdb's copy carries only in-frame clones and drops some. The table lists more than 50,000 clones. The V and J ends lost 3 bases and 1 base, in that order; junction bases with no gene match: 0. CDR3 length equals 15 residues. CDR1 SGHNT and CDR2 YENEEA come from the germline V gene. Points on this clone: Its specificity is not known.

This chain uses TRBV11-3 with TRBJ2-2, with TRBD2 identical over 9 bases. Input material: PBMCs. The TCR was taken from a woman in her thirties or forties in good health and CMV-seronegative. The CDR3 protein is CASSFSGGNTGELFF. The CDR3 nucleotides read TGTGCCAGCAGCTTTAGCGGGGGGAACACCGGGGAGCTGTTTTTT.